This T cell receptor beta chain was identified in a study of cytomegalovirus exposure and HLA in healthy donors. Study-wide context: The approximately 120 validation repertoires, a later analysis reported, used the same platform as the 600 to 850 repertoires from the first cohort. Study-wide results and caveats: While the bulk of TCR sequences proved rare, some public TCRs turned up in many donors.

Regarding this clone: What it recognizes is unknown.

The assay was immunoSEQ multiplex PCR, and TCRdb's table has in-frame clones only and misses some. Of about 98,000 clones in the sample, around 85% are singletons; the top ten hold around 3.9%. The sample consisted of PBMCs. The sequence derives from a woman in her twenties or thirties in good health and CMV-seronegative.

CDR3 in amino acids: CASSRTSAASTDTQYF. DNA for the CDR3: TGTGCCAGCTCCCGTACCAGCGCGGCTAGCACAGATACGCAGTATTTT. The chain has TRBV18 and TRBJ2-3; no clear D gene. Trimming cost V 6 bases and J 0 bases, with 16 bases left between them. The CDR3 is 16 amino acids. The germline gives CDR1 KGHSH, CDR2 LQKENI.